Many counts were recorded for the clone carrying this T cell receptor beta chain. No antigen is known for it. These data belong to a study of CD8 T cells in ankylosing spondylitis. Findings and limits, study-wide: Earlier literature documents some of the motif variants in reactive arthritis synovial fluid and blood. Disease-linked clones, CD8+, were relatively rare in peripheral blood. The study looked at matched synovial fluid samples from ankylosing spondylitis patients. Disease-linked clones were reported to be significantly enriched there.

Making use of molecular barcodes, quantitative 5'-RACE generated TCR beta libraries. TCRdb reanalysed the 5' RACE reads using MiXCR and keeps one entry per CDR3 protein. This table has about 250,000 distinct CDR3 sequences, over 15% appearing once. Sequences were obtained from blood, either unsorted or a sorted T cell fraction (not recorded which). The receptor's source is a male donor with ankylosing spondylitis or in good health (not recorded which).

DNA for the CDR3: TGTGCCAGCAGCTTAGAGAGCGGAGTTGAAGCTTTCTTT. This codes for CASSLESGVEAFF. The chain is built from TRBV7-2 and TRBJ1-1; no clear D gene. V lost 1 base to trimming and J lost 7 bases, with 10 bases between them. Germline-derived CDR1 and CDR2 are SGHTA and FQGNSA. The CDR3 length is 13 residues. The full variable domain, completed using reference TRBV7-2 and TRBJ1-1, is GAGVSQSPSNKVTEKGKDVELRCDPISGHTALYWYRQSLGQGLEFLIYFQGNSAPDKSGLPSDRFSAERTGGSVSTLTIQRTQQEDSAVYLCASSLESGVEAFFGQGTRLTVV.